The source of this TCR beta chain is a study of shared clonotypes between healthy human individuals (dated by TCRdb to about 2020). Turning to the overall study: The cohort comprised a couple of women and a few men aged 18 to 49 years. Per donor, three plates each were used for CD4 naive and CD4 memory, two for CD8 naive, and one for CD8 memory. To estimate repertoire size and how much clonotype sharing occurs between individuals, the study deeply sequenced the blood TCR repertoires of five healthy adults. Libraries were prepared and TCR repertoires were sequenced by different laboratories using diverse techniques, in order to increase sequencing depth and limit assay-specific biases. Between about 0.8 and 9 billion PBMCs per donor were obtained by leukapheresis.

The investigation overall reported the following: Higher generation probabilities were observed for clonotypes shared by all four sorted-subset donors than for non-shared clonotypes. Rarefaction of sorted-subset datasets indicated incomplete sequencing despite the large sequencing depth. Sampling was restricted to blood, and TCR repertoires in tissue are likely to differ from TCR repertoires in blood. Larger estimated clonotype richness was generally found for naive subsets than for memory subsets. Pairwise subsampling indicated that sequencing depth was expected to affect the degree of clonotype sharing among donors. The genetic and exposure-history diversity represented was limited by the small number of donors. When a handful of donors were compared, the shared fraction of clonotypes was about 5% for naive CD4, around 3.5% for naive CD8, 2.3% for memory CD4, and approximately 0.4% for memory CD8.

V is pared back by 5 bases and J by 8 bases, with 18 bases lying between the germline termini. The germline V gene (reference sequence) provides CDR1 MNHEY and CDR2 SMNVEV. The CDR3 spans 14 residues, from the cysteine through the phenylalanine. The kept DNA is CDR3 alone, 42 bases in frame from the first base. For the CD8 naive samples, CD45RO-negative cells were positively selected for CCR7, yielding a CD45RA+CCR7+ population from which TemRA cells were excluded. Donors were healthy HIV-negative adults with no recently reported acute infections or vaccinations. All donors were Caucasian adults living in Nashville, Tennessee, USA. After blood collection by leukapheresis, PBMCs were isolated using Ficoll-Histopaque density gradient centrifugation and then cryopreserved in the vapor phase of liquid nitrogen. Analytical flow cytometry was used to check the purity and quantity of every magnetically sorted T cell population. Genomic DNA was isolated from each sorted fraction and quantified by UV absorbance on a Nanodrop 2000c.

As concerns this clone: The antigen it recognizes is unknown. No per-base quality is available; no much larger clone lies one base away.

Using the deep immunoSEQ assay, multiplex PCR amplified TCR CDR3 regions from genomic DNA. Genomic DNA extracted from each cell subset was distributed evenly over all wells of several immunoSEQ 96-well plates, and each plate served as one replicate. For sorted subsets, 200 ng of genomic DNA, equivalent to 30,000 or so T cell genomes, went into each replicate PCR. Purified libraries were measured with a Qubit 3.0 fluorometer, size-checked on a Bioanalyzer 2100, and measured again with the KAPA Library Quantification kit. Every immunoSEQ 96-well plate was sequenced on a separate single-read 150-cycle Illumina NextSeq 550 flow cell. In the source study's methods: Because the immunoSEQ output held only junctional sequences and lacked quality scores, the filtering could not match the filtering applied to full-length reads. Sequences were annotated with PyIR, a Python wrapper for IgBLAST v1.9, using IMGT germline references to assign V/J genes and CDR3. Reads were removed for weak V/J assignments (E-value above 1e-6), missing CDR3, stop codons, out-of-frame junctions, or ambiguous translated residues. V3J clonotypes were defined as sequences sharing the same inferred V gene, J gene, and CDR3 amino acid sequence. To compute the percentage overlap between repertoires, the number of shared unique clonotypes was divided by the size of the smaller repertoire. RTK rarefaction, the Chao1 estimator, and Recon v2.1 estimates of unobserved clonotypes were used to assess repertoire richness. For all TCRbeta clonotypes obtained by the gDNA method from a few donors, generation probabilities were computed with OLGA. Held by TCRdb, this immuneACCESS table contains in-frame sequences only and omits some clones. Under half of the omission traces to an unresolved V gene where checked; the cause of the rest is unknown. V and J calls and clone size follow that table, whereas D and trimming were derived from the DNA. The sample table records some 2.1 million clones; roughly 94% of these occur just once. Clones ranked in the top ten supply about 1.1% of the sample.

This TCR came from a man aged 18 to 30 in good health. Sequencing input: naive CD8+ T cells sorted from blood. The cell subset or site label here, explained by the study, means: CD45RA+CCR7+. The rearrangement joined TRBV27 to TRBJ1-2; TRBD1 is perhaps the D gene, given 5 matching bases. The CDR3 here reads CASSTQAGLDGYTF. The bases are TGTGCCAGCAGTACCCAGGCGGGGCTAGACGGCTACACCTTC.